This T cell receptor (beta chain) is from a study of blood T cell repertoires in COVID-19. About the study: Samples came from the United States, Italy and Spain, spanning acute and convalescent COVID-19.

TCRdb keeps only in-frame clones here, not all; method: immunoSEQ multiplex PCR. The repertoire holds 290,000 or so clones, with 82% as singletons. Participant age was roughly 18 to 100 years, and participants resided in roughly 25 US areas. Up to 2 weeks before entering the study, exposed participants had met a COVID-19 case. The V end lost 2 bases, the J end lost 5 bases, and 14 bases lay between the germline ends. The CDR3 consists of 14 residues. CDR1 and CDR2 (germline): SGHNT, YYREEE (reference sequence). The sequenced material came from PBMCs or T cells enriched from blood (not recorded which). This rearrangement joins TRBV5-4 to TRBJ2-7; tentatively, D is TRBD2 (6 bases). The receptor was derived from a man in his forties or fifties who had been exposed to COVID-19. The CDR3 here is CASSFGGNLNEQYF. DNA for the CDR3: TGTGCCAGCAGCTTTGGAGGGAACCTCAACGAGCAGTACTTC.